One T cell receptor beta chain is described in this entry. Its antigen is still unknown. The naive CD8 fraction comprised CD45RO-negative cells positively selected for CCR7 and excluded terminally differentiated effector memory CD45RA+ cells. The source of the sample is a study of shared clonotypes between healthy human individuals. Study outcomes and limitations: Memory subsets had estimated richness that was generally smaller than that of naive subsets. Deeper or shallower sequencing was expected to change how clonotypes are shared among donors.

Tens of thousands of T cell genomes (about 0.2 ug DNA) went into each sorted-subset replicate. The protocol was immunoSEQ multiplex PCR, while the TCRdb copy is restricted to in-frame clones and leaves out a portion. The sample shows about 870,000 clones, around 93% of them seen only once. CDR1 MRHNA and CDR2 SNTAGT come from the germline V gene. V lost 2 bases and J 4 bases, leaving 6 bases between the germline ends. CDR3 size: 13 residues. The J gene is TRBJ2-1, the V gene TRBV6-4; D remains ambiguous. Sequencing was done on a sample of naive CD8+ T cells sorted from blood. The source is a young man in good health. CDR3 nucleotides: TGTGCCAGCAGTGACGGCGCTTACAATGAGCAGTTCTTC. Translated: CASSDGAYNEQFF.